What follows are 19 T cell receptor beta chains derived from one specimen sequenced in a study of CD8 T cells in Susac syndrome. When the RNA was reverse transcribed, random hexamers were used with an input of roughly 0.5 to 1 ug. One entry per CDR3 protein results from TCRdb running MiXCR on the immunoSEQ multiplex PCR reads. The sample lists more than 150,000 distinct CDR3 sequences, roughly 95% occurring once. The sequenced sample was CD4+ T cells from PBMCs. The receptors here all came from a human donor with Susac syndrome.

The V and J genes are TRBV29-1 and TRBJ2-1, with 13 bases aligning to TRBD2. This CDR3 comprises 18 residues. Germline V CDR1 and CDR2: SQVTM, ANQGSEA. After removal of 5 bases from V and 3 bases from J, the junction contained 13 bases not matched to a gene. The CDR3 coding sequence is TGCAGCGTTCTGGCCGGGACTAGCGGGATGGGTCTCTACAATGAGCAGTTCTTC. This encodes CSVLAGTSGMGLYNEQFF.

This chain links TRBV23-1 with TRBJ2-3, with no clear D. TRBV23-1 is an ORF, and what it does is uncertain. Between the trimmed V and J ends, which lost 0 bases and 0 bases, there was a span of 7 bases. The CDR3 sequence is 15 residues long. CDR3 sequence (DNA): TGCGCCAGCAGTCAATCCAAGCCTAGCACAGATACGCAGTATTTT. Protein: CASSQSKPSTDTQYF.

The chain links TRBV4-1 to TRBJ1-6, with D possibly TRBD1 on 5 matching bases. Trimming cost V 6 bases and J 7 bases, with 16 bases left between them. This CDR3 spans 15 amino acids. CDR1 and CDR2 from the germline V gene are MGHRA and YSYEKL. The DNA for the CDR3 is TGCGCCAGCAGGCCCAGGGCAGGCTGGAATTCACCCCTCCACTTT. Encoded protein: CASRPRAGWNSPLHF.

The gene calls are TRBV28 and TRBJ1-2, with 8 positions matching TRBD1. The CDR3 length is 17 residues. Germline V CDR1 and CDR2: MDHEN, SYDVKM. The J segment lost 6 bases and the V segment lost 11 bases, leaving 23 bases of the junction unmatched. This CDR3 is CASKGATGVSKLNGYTF. The CDR3 nucleotides read TGTGCCTCCAAGGGGGCGACAGGGGTATCGAAGCTCAATGGCTACACCTTC.

This chain joins TRBV29-1 and TRBJ1-1; 8 nucleotides align to TRBD1. Trimming at V came to 7 bases and at J to 5 bases, leaving 9 bases not matched to a gene. CDR1 is SQVTM and CDR2 is ANQGSEA in the germline V gene. The CDR3 extends over 13 amino acids. The CDR3 nucleotides read TGCAGCGCGACTCAGGGGGCAGGGACTGAAGCTTTCTTT. Its protein product is CSATQGAGTEAFF. The whole variable domain, remainder taken from reference TRBV29-1 and TRBJ1-1, is SAVISQKPSRDICQRGTSLTIQCQVDSQVTMMFWYRQQPGQSLTLIATANQGSEATYESGFVIDKFPISRPNLTFSTLTVSNMSPEDSSIYLCSATQGAGTEAFFGQGTRLTVV.

The CDR3 loop is CASSQERGGAQYF. The CDR3 DNA reads as TGTGCCAGCAGCCAAGAGAGGGGGGGGGCCCAGTACTTC. The chain employs TRBV4-2 and TRBJ2-5, with D possibly matching TRBD2 (7 bases). This CDR3 contains 13 residues. CDR1 and CDR2 (germline): LGHNA, YNFKEQ. V lost 0 bases, J lost 9 bases, and 11 bases lay in between.

J is TRBJ2-3 and V is TRBV12-3 or TRBV12-4; D call uncertain. This CDR3 comprises 14 residues. Between the trimmed V and J ends, which lost 3 bases and 2 bases, there was a span of 9 bases. The CDR3 bases are TGTGCCAGCAGTTTTAGCAGGTTCACAGATACGCAGTATTTT. Translated: CASSFSRFTDTQYF.

This chain connects TRBV7-2 to TRBJ2-3, with 13 bases matching TRBD2. CDR1 is SGHTA, CDR2 FQGNSA, per germline. The J segment lost 2 bases and the V segment lost 4 bases, leaving 6 bases of the junction unmatched. The length of the CDR3 is 17 residues. The CDR3 region has the DNA TGTGCCAGCAGCTGGGAAGGACTAGCGGGAGCCACAGATACGCAGTATTTT. Its translation is CASSWEGLAGATDTQYF.

This chain connects TRBV18 to TRBJ1-1; TRBD1 matches at 8 bases. V shed 4 bases and J 5 bases; nucleotides not matched to a gene: 6. Germline V gives CDR1 KGHSH, CDR2 LQKENI. This CDR3 region has 14 residues. The CDR3 here is CASSRRTGPTEAFF. CDR3 nucleotide sequence: TGTGCCAGCTCACGGAGGACAGGGCCTACTGAAGCTTTCTTT.

The count of this clonotype is one. The rearrangement links TRBV7-2 to TRBJ1-3; no clear D. V lost 1 base to trimming and J lost 5 bases, with 3 bases between them. Germline V CDR1 and CDR2: SGHTA, FQGNSA. The CDR3 totals 12 residues. CDR3 DNA: TGTGCCAGCAGCTTAGTACGAAACACCATATATTTT. Translating it yields CASSLVRNTIYF.

This chain uses TRBV4-1 with TRBJ1-2; the match to TRBD1 covers 8 bases. V lost 1 base and J lost 6; bases outside the gene matches: 7. CDR1 MGHRA and CDR2 YSYEKL come from the germline V gene. CDR3 size: 15 residues. CDR3 amino acids: CASSQGSDRGHGYTF. CDR3 sequence (DNA): TGCGCCAGCAGCCAAGGGTCCGACAGGGGACATGGCTACACCTTC.

J is TRBJ2-3 and V is TRBV30, with D tentatively TRBD2 (5 bases). Germline values: CDR1 GTSNPN, CDR2 SVGIG (reference sequence). Trimming stripped 0 bases from V and 4 bases from J, with 14 bases between. CDR3 length: 15 residues. The CDR3: CAWSVDGRAADTQYF. Here the CDR3 DNA reads TGTGCCTGGAGTGTTGATGGTCGAGCGGCAGATACGCAGTATTTT.

This chain links TRBV29-1 with TRBJ2-1; 7 nucleotides align to TRBD1. Trimming removed 5 bases from V and 3 bases from J; junction bases left unmatched: 4. Per germline, CDR1 SQVTM and CDR2 ANQGSEA. CDR3 length: 13 amino acids. This chain's CDR3 is CSVRQGLYNEQFF. In DNA form, the CDR3 reads TGCAGCGTTAGACAGGGCCTCTACAATGAGCAGTTCTTC.

The CDR3 DNA follows: TGCAGCGTTATTCGGGGACAGGCCTACGAGCAGTACTTC. This sequence encodes CSVIRGQAYEQYF. This sequence joins TRBV29-1 and TRBJ2-7, with 8 bases matching TRBD1. Germline values: CDR1 SQVTM, CDR2 ANQGSEA. The CDR3 spans 13 residues. The trim removed 5 bases at V and 2 bases at J, leaving 5 bases unmatched.

J is TRBJ2-1 and V is TRBV10-3; the match to TRBD1 covers 10 bases. Germline trimming cut 4 bases from V and 12 bases from J; bases unmatched to any gene: 9. The CDR3 has 14 residues. Germline V lookup: CDR1 ENHRY, CDR2 SYGVKD. The CDR3 reads CAISAGQGFQGQFF. DNA of the CDR3: TGTGCCATCAGTGCGGGACAGGGGTTTCAGGGGCAGTTCTTC.

This clonotype was counted a single time. This chain links TRBV6-2 or TRBV6-3 with TRBJ2-5; the D gene is possibly TRBD2 (6 bases). Deletions cut 5 bases from V and 0 bases from J, with 16 bases between. Germline assignment: CDR1 MNHEY and CDR2 SVGEGT. CDR3 length: 16 amino acids. CDR3 sequence (DNA): TGTGCCAGCAGTCCCGGCAGAGGGGACTACCAAGAGACCCAGTACTTC. Encoded protein: CASSPGRGDYQETQYF.

In this sample, this clonotype turned up once. This rearrangement joins TRBV12-3 or TRBV12-4 to TRBJ2-6; 11 bases fit TRBD2. Trimming cost V 5 bases and J 4 bases; bases outside gene matches: 10. This CDR3 spans 18 amino acids. The CDR3 loop reads CASSRRTSGWRGANVLTF. CDR3 DNA: TGTGCCAGCAGTCGGAGGACTAGCGGGTGGAGGGGGGCCAACGTCCTGACTTTC.

The chain carries TRBV19 and TRBJ2-1, with D possibly being TRBD1 (5 bases). This CDR3 comprises 13 residues. Germline-derived CDR1 and CDR2 are LNHDA and SQIVND (reference sequence). Trimming pared 1 base from V and 6 bases from J, leaving 7 bases between. CDR3 region: CASSIGQGNEQFF. CDR3 DNA: TGTGCCAGTAGTATAGGGCAGGGCAATGAGCAGTTCTTC.

The V gene is TRBV5-1, the J gene TRBJ2-5; possibly TRBD2 for D (7 bases). CDR3 length: 16 residues. Per the germline V gene, CDR1 is SGHRS and CDR2 is YFSETQ. The V end lost 0 bases, the J end lost 2 bases, and 14 bases lay between the germline ends. CDR3 loop: CASSLALGGPQETQYF. In DNA, the CDR3 is TGCGCCAGCAGCTTGGCCTTGGGGGGGCCTCAAGAGACCCAGTACTTC.